This is a list of T cell receptor beta chains from one sample in a study of blood T cell repertoires in COVID-19. Clones were sequenced by immunoSEQ multiplex PCR, and TCRdb holds only the in-frame ones, with some missing. The repertoire holds 20,000 to 25,000 clones, with 90% as singletons. The specimen was peripheral blood. Source of these receptors: a human donor in a cohort sampled during active COVID-19. The CDR3 runs from the conserved cysteine through the conserved F or W. Each record gives: V gene, D gene, CDR3 length, CDR3 protein. D genes are given only for firm matches.

V gene: TRBV12-3/TRBV12-4
D gene: .
CDR3 length: 13
CDR3 protein: CASSFPNRREAFF

V gene: TRBV11-2
D gene: .
CDR3 length: 16
CDR3 protein: CASSKGGVKGTDTQYF

V gene: TRBV7-3
D gene: TRBD1
CDR3 length: 13
CDR3 protein: CASSLGTAETQYF

V gene: TRBV5-4
D gene: TRBD1
CDR3 length: 15
CDR3 protein: CASSFQIPGGTEAFF

V gene: TRBV3-1/TRBV3-2
D gene: TRBD1
CDR3 length: 13
CDR3 protein: CASSQLDRARQFF

V gene: TRBV7-3
D gene: TRBD1
CDR3 length: 14
CDR3 protein: CASSQGQGVDGYTF

V gene: TRBV5-6
D gene: .
CDR3 length: 13
CDR3 protein: CASSGRGGQPQHF

V gene: TRBV19
D gene: .
CDR3 length: 12
CDR3 protein: CASKEGFYGYTF

V gene: TRBV7-2
D gene: TRBD1
CDR3 length: 15
CDR3 protein: CASSLEGTGRREQYF

V gene: TRBV29-1
D gene: .
CDR3 length: 14
CDR3 protein: CSAQDRTSTGELFF

V gene: TRBV20-1
D gene: TRBD1
CDR3 length: 14
CDR3 protein: CSASSGTDNSPLHF

V gene: TRBV5-1
D gene: .
CDR3 length: 14
CDR3 protein: CASSLNGEAYEQYF

V gene: TRBV5-1
D gene: .
CDR3 length: 15
CDR3 protein: CASRGGDSRNTEAFF

V gene: TRBV19
D gene: .
CDR3 length: 17
CDR3 protein: CASSILTASYSGNTIYF

V gene: TRBV5-1
D gene: TRBD1
CDR3 length: 15
CDR3 protein: CASSSFGTGSDEQYF

V gene: TRBV7-9
D gene: .
CDR3 length: 12
CDR3 protein: CASTPTDSRLTF

V gene: TRBV11-3
D gene: .
CDR3 length: 13
CDR3 protein: CASSSGLGNTIYF

V gene: TRBV4-1
D gene: TRBD1
CDR3 length: 15
CDR3 protein: CASSPRQGEGSPLHF

V gene: TRBV10-1
D gene: .
CDR3 length: 11
CDR3 protein: CASGLGEKLFF

V gene: TRBV2
D gene: .
CDR3 length: 12
CDR3 protein: CASTAGGAEAFF

V gene: TRBV12-5
D gene: TRBD1
CDR3 length: 16
CDR3 protein: CASGPTGGGSQEKLFF

V gene: TRBV4-1
D gene: .
CDR3 length: 12
CDR3 protein: CASSQLSEGYTF

V gene: TRBV5-6
D gene: .
CDR3 length: 12
CDR3 protein: CASSRDTYEQYF

V gene: TRBV11-1
D gene: TRBD1
CDR3 length: 15
CDR3 protein: CASSMDRAYNSPLHF

V gene: TRBV12-3/TRBV12-4
D gene: .
CDR3 length: 12
CDR3 protein: CASSFSMETQYF

V gene: TRBV6-6
D gene: TRBD1
CDR3 length: 15
CDR3 protein: CASILPTGQNTEAFF

V gene: TRBV27
D gene: .
CDR3 length: 13
CDR3 protein: CASSLSGGYGYTF

V gene: TRBV9
D gene: TRBD2
CDR3 length: 17
CDR3 protein: CATTNTSGGPKQETQYF

V gene: TRBV9
D gene: TRBD1
CDR3 length: 15
CDR3 protein: CASSGTGGTNTEAFF

V gene: TRBV19
D gene: TRBD1
CDR3 length: 15
CDR3 protein: CASSGGQQNRGEQYF

V gene: TRBV7-2
D gene: TRBD1
CDR3 length: 15
CDR3 protein: CASSPWTGGRYEQYF

V gene: TRBV29-1
D gene: TRBD1
CDR3 length: 15
CDR3 protein: CSVDLTGSGANVLTF

V gene: TRBV11-3
D gene: .
CDR3 length: 17
CDR3 protein: CASSPTRWGSSYNEQFF

V gene: TRBV5-1
D gene: TRBD1
CDR3 length: 15
CDR3 protein: CASRSSGTVNTEAFF

V gene: TRBV7-6
D gene: TRBD1
CDR3 length: 16
CDR3 protein: CASSLDRGSGNTEAFF

V gene: TRBV18
D gene: .
CDR3 length: 14
CDR3 protein: CASSPKSGPYGYTF

V gene: TRBV6-2/TRBV6-3
D gene: .
CDR3 length: 13
CDR3 protein: CASSYKGAWGYTF

V gene: TRBV7-2
D gene: TRBD1
CDR3 length: 16
CDR3 protein: CASSPEGTVSGNTIYF

V gene: TRBV27
D gene: .
CDR3 length: 15
CDR3 protein: CASSPSGWSNQPQHF

V gene: TRBV7-9
D gene: TRBD1
CDR3 length: 15
CDR3 protein: CASSIRQGFSYGYTF

V gene: TRBV2
D gene: .
CDR3 length: 14
CDR3 protein: CASSELYGANVLTF